These T cell receptor beta chains were read from a single sample in a study of cytomegalovirus exposure and HLA in healthy donors. Measured with immunoSEQ multiplex PCR; TCRdb has only the in-frame clones, and not every one. The sample includes roughly 190,000 clones, around three quarters of them seen just once. The sequenced sample consisted of PBMCs. These receptors were obtained from a woman aged 30 to 39 in good health and CMV-seropositive. Each CDR3 is given with its conserved first and last residue.

CDR3: CSVDPGLQETQYF; V: TRBV29-1; J: TRBJ2-5
CDR3: CSVPGQINTGELFF; V: TRBV29-1; J: TRBJ2-2
CDR3: CASSSLGLNTF; V: TRBV7-2; J: TRBJ1-2
CDR3: CAWSPRDRGLGVSPGELFF; V: TRBV30; J: TRBJ2-2
CDR3: CASSETGVYGYTF; V: TRBV6-4; J: TRBJ1-2
CDR3: CASSCRVYEQYF; V: TRBV5-6; J: -
CDR3: CASSQDGKGTYEQYF; V: TRBV4-3; J: TRBJ2-7
CDR3: CSVSGSDSGANVLTF; V: TRBV29-1; J: TRBJ2-6
CDR3: CSSSSELAVLQETQYF; V: TRBV7-9; J: TRBJ2-5
CDR3: CASRVNREGNYGYTF; V: TRBV2; J: TRBJ1-2
CDR3: CASSFLGEETQYF; V: TRBV5-1; J: TRBJ2-5
CDR3: CASSIDRDSPLHF; V: TRBV7-6; J: TRBJ1-6
CDR3: CSVGEGAQPQHF; V: TRBV29-1; J: TRBJ1-5
CDR3: CASSQEDRATGELFF; V: TRBV4-2; J: TRBJ2-2
CDR3: CASSAGARAGNTQYF; V: TRBV7-2; J: TRBJ2-3
CDR3: CSVLGPRGDTEAFF; V: TRBV29-1; J: TRBJ1-1
CDR3: CASSSTGEQYF; V: TRBV6-6; J: TRBJ2-7
CDR3: CASSPSDRGYGYTF; V: TRBV7-8; J: TRBJ1-2
CDR3: CAWSPLGRRGEKLFF; V: TRBV30; J: TRBJ1-4
CDR3: CASSLGQLNEKLFF; V: TRBV5-4; J: TRBJ1-4
CDR3: CASSLIQAGRGYYSPLHF; V: TRBV5-5; J: TRBJ1-6
CDR3: CASSSQGQGGEAFF; V: TRBV11-3; J: TRBJ1-1
CDR3: CASSSGWAKQETQYF; V: TRBV5-8; J: TRBJ2-5